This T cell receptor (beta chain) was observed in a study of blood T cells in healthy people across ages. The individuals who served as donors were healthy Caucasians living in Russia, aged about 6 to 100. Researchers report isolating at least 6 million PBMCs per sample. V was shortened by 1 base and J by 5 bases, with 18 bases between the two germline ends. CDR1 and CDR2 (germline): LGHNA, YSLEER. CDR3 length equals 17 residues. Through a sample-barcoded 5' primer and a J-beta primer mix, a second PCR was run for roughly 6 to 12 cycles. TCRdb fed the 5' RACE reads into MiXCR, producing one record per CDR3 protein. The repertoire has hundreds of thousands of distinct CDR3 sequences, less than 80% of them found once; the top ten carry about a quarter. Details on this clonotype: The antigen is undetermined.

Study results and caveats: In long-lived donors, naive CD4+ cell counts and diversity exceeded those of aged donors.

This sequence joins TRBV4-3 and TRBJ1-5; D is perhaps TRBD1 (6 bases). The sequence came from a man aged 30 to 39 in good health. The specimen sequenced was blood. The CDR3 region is CASSQGSGRGIYQPQHF. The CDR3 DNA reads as TGCGCCAGCAGCCAAGGTTCCGGCAGGGGAATATATCAGCCCCAGCATTTT.